The rows below give T cell receptor beta chains drawn from one sample of a study of neoadjuvant nivolumab and ipilimumab in lung cancer. Some clones are missing from TCRdb's copy, which holds only in-frame ones; the method was immunoSEQ multiplex PCR. The table includes 9,500 to 10,000 clones, roughly four fifths detected once. The sequenced sample was peripheral blood, obtained before neoadjuvant nivolumab, alone or with ipilimumab. All receptors derive from an adult with non-small cell lung cancer. CDR3s include the opening cysteine and the closing phenylalanine or tryptophan. Each record gives: D gene, V gene, J gene, clone size, CDR3 protein, CDR3 DNA. D genes are given only for firm matches. A clone size is listed for some rows: how often the clone was seen (once, few, many), or a class if it is expanded.

d_call: NA; v_call: TRBV9; j_call: TRBJ1-1; clone_size: NA; cdr3_aa: CASSLSGPTEAFF; cdr3_nt: TGTGCCAGCAGCCTAAGTGGGCCTACTGAAGCTTTCTTT
d_call: NA; v_call: TRBV6-6; j_call: TRBJ2-3; clone_size: NA; cdr3_aa: CASSTRPSSTDTQYF; cdr3_nt: TGTGCCAGCAGTACTAGGCCATCTAGCACAGATACGCAGTATTTT
d_call: NA; v_call: TRBV28; j_call: TRBJ1-5; clone_size: NA; cdr3_aa: CASRPQYDNLQPQHF; cdr3_nt: TGTGCCAGCAGGCCGCAGTACGACAATCTCCAGCCCCAGCATTTT
d_call: NA; v_call: TRBV5-1; j_call: TRBJ1-3; clone_size: few; cdr3_aa: CASSLGQSGHTIYF; cdr3_nt: TGCGCCAGCAGCTTGGGACAGAGTGGGCACACCATATATTTT
d_call: NA; v_call: TRBV7-6; j_call: TRBJ2-1; clone_size: NA; cdr3_aa: CASSLKVGLVAEQFF; cdr3_nt: TGTGCCAGCAGCTTGAAGGTGGGGCTAGTCGCTGAGCAGTTCTTC
d_call: TRBD2; v_call: TRBV7-8; j_call: TRBJ2-7; clone_size: NA; cdr3_aa: CASSPRLADDYEQYF; cdr3_nt: TGTGCCAGCAGCCCTCGACTAGCGGACGACTACGAGCAGTACTTC
d_call: TRBD2; v_call: TRBV4-2; j_call: TRBJ2-3; clone_size: NA; cdr3_aa: CASSQDSSGLETDTQYF; cdr3_nt: TGTGCCAGCAGCCAAGATAGTTCCGGACTAGAAACAGATACGCAGTATTTT
d_call: TRBD1; v_call: TRBV27; j_call: TRBJ1-2; clone_size: NA; cdr3_aa: CASSLGQGYRSGYTF; cdr3_nt: TGTGCCAGCAGTTTAGGACAGGGGTATAGGAGTGGCTACACCTTC
d_call: NA; v_call: TRBV7-9; j_call: TRBJ1-2; clone_size: NA; cdr3_aa: CASSLGGIVNYGYTF; cdr3_nt: TGTGCCAGCAGCTTAGGAGGGATTGTTAACTATGGCTACACCTTC
d_call: NA; v_call: TRBV7-9; j_call: TRBJ2-7; clone_size: NA; cdr3_aa: CASSLGGLYEQYF; cdr3_nt: TGTGCCAGCAGCTTAGGGGGTCTCTACGAGCAGTACTTC
d_call: NA; v_call: TRBV6-1; j_call: TRBJ2-7; clone_size: NA; cdr3_aa: CASERNYEQYF; cdr3_nt: TGTGCCAGCGAGCGGAACTACGAGCAGTACTTC
d_call: NA; v_call: TRBV4-1; j_call: TRBJ1-1; clone_size: few; cdr3_aa: CASSQERALNTEAFF; cdr3_nt: TGCGCCAGCAGCCAAGAACGTGCCCTGAACACTGAAGCTTTCTTT
d_call: NA; v_call: TRBV9; j_call: TRBJ2-5; clone_size: NA; cdr3_aa: CASSVTPGETQYF; cdr3_nt: TGTGCCAGCAGCGTAACGCCGGGGGAGACCCAGTACTTC